The rows below give T cell receptor beta chains drawn from one sample of a study of immune heterogeneity within non-small cell lung tumors. TCRdb re-derived calls from the multiplex PCR reads in MiXCR, one entry per CDR3 protein. There are tens of thousands of distinct CDR3 sequences in the sample; around 28% occur only once, and 3.5% to 4.5% lies in the top ten. Sequences were obtained from lung tumor tissue. These receptors all stem from a man aged 35 to 55 with non-small cell lung cancer. Each CDR3 is given with its conserved first and last residue. D genes are given only for firm matches. Some rows mark clone size as missing; the rest say once, few, many or name a class of expanded clone.

>TRBV20-1|TRBJ2-7|14|many|-
TGCAGTGCTAGGGCCCGTTCATCCTCCTACGAGCAGTACTTC
CSARARSSSYEQYF
>TRBV7-2|TRBJ2-5|14|once|-
TGTGCCAGCAGCTCTGACCCTTGTCTCGAGACCCAGTACTTC
CASSSDPCLETQYF
>TRBV28|TRBJ1-2|14|many|-
TGTGCCAGCAGGGGGGAGTCGGTTAACTATGGCTACACCTTC
CASRGESVNYGYTF
>TRBV30|TRBJ1-4|14|-|-
TGTGCCTGGAGAACAGGGATGACTAATGAAAAACTGTTTTTT
CAWRTGMTNEKLFF
>TRBV28|TRBJ2-7|14|many|-
TGTGCCAGCAGTTGGAACAATCGGGGTATCGAGCAGTACTTC
CASSWNNRGIEQYF
>TRBV12-3/TRBV12-4|TRBJ2-5|13|-|-
TGTGCCAGCAGTTTTGGTGCGGCCGAGACCCAGTACTTC
CASSFGAAETQYF
>TRBV24-1|TRBJ2-3|16|few|TRBD1
TGTGCCACCAGTGATTCCGGACAGGGAAGCACAGATACGCAGTATTTT
CATSDSGQGSTDTQYF
>TRBV12-3/TRBV12-4|TRBJ2-3|16|many|-
TGTGCCAGCAGACTCGATGAGTCGGCAGCGACAGATACGCAGTATTTT
CASRLDESAATDTQYF
>TRBV2|TRBJ1-4|14|-|-
TGTGCCAGCAGCGTCTCAGGGGCGGGGGAAAAACTGTTTTTT
CASSVSGAGEKLFF
>TRBV3-1|TRBJ1-2|15|-|-
TGTGCCAGCAGCCTTCTGGGGGGGCGAGACTATGGCTACACCTTC
CASSLLGGRDYGYTF
>TRBV24-1|TRBJ2-6|14|medium-sized|-
TGTGCCACCAGTGAAGGTTCTGGGGCCAACGTCCTGACTTTC
CATSEGSGANVLTF
>TRBV7-8|TRBJ2-1|12|few|-
TGTGCCAGCAGCTTAGAAGCGGGACAGACGTTCTTC
CASSLEAGQTFF
>TRBV14|TRBJ2-1|16|-|-
TGTGCCAGCAGCAGCCGACAGGAAAGCTCCTACAATGAGCAGTTCTTC
CASSSRQESSYNEQFF
>TRBV5-1|TRBJ2-5|14|few|-
TGCGCCAGCAGCCCCTTACAGCTACAAGAGACCCAGTACTTC
CASSPLQLQETQYF
>TRBV5-1|TRBJ2-1|15|-|-
TGCGCCAGCAGCTTGGCCACGAGCTCCTACAATGAGCAGTTCTTC
CASSLATSSYNEQFF
>TRBV6-1|TRBJ2-6|17|-|TRBD1
TGTGCCAGCAGTCCTCGGGACAGGGCCTCTGGGGCCAACGTCCTGACTTTC
CASSPRDRASGANVLTF
>TRBV19|TRBJ1-2|13|many|-
TGTGCCAGTAGTAGGGACCGCACCTATGGCTACACCTTC
CASSRDRTYGYTF
>TRBV30|TRBJ2-1|15|-|-
TGTGCCTGGAGTCCTCTCGGGTTCACCTACAATGAGCAGTTCTTC
CAWSPLGFTYNEQFF
>TRBV19|TRBJ2-6|17|-|TRBD1
TGTGCCAGTAGTAGGAAGACAGGGGGCCCTGGGGCCAACGTCCTGACTTTC
CASSRKTGGPGANVLTF
>TRBV15|TRBJ1-1|13|few|-
TGTGCCACCAGCAGAGAGCCTAACACTGAAGCTTTCTTT
CATSREPNTEAFF
>TRBV5-1|TRBJ2-1|15|few|-
TGCGCCAGCAGCTTGTTAGAGGCCAGGATCGGTGAGCAGTTCTTC
CASSLLEARIGEQFF
>TRBV6-1|TRBJ1-5|12|many|-
TGTGCCAGCAGTTACCAGGATCAGCCCCAGCATTTT
CASSYQDQPQHF
>TRBV7-2|TRBJ1-5|13|many|-
TGTGCCAGCAGCTTAGACAGCAATCAGCCCCAGCATTTT
CASSLDSNQPQHF
>TRBV7-2|TRBJ1-2|14|few|-
TGTGCCAGCAGCTTAATTGGGTCAGGGGATGGCTACACCTTC
CASSLIGSGDGYTF
>TRBV7-2|TRBJ1-2|15|-|-
TGTGCCAGCAGCTTAAGGGGAAGACAGGCGGTTGGCTACACCTTC
CASSLRGRQAVGYTF
>TRBV19|TRBJ1-4|13|few|-
TGTGCCAGTAGTCGGGACACAGATGAAAAACTGTTTTTT
CASSRDTDEKLFF
>TRBV24-1|TRBJ2-1|14|few|TRBD2
TGTGCCACCAGTGATTCCTCAGGGCTAGCGGTACAGTTCTTC
CATSDSSGLAVQFF
>TRBV11-2|TRBJ2-2|15|few|-
TGTGCCAGCAGCTACACTAGACTTCCCACCGGGGAGGTGTTTTTT
CASSYTRLPTGEVFF
>TRBV20-1|TRBJ2-1|15|-|-
TGCAGTGCTAGAGGTCTAGCGTGGGGACTCAATGAGCAGTTCTTC
CSARGLAWGLNEQFF
>TRBV5-8|TRBJ2-7|16|many|TRBD2
TGTGCCAGCAGCTCCGGATTTTGGACTAGCGGCTACGAGCAGTACTTC
CASSSGFWTSGYEQYF
>TRBV20-1|TRBJ1-5|18|-|TRBD1
TGCAGTGCTATCCCCGCCGGGACAGGGGGCTTGGGCAATCACCCCCAGCATTTT
CSAIPAGTGGLGNHPQHF
>TRBV19|TRBJ2-2|17|few|TRBD2
TGTGCCAGTACCACCCTCGGACTAGCGGAGAACACCGGGGAGCTGTTTTTT
CASTTLGLAENTGELFF
>TRBV15|TRBJ1-5|15|many|-
TGTGCCACCAGCAGAGAGGCGGATAGCAATCAGCCCCAGCATTTT
CATSREADSNQPQHF
>TRBV7-9|TRBJ2-3|18|-|-
TGTGCCAGCAGCCCCTTGAGGTTAGGTCCCCCAGGAAGTAATACGCAGTATTTT
CASSPLRLGPPGSNTQYF
>TRBV19|TRBJ1-6|13|-|-
TGTGCCAGTAGTACGAGAAATAATTCACCCCTCCACTTT
CASSTRNNSPLHF
>TRBV5-1|TRBJ2-7|13|many|-
TGCGCCAGCAGCCTCGACTATACCTACGAGCAGTACTTC
CASSLDYTYEQYF
>TRBV7-9|TRBJ1-1|14|-|TRBD1
TGTGCCAGCAGCTTAACAGGGGTAAGGACTGAAGCTTTCTTT
CASSLTGVRTEAFF
>TRBV9|TRBJ2-3|16|-|-
TGTGCCAGCAGCTTATGGTCCACGACCCGCACAGATACGCAGTATTTT
CASSLWSTTRTDTQYF